The T cell receptor (beta chain) described here comes from a study of cytomegalovirus exposure and HLA in healthy donors. Regarding the study as a whole: Highly shared sequence variants in one cluster were likely a sequencing artifact. Presence/absence analyses assumed roughly uniform sequencing depth across donors. In a later analysis, TCR beta V- and J-gene trimming was associated with a missense DCLRE1C variant.

With 60 Vbeta and 13 Jbeta primers, the PCR was carried out. In the original workflow: A follow-up analysis tallied 60 million to 85 million unique TCR beta chains, roughly 11 million shared. This table comes from immunoSEQ multiplex PCR, and its TCRdb copy is limited to in-frame clones, with some not included. D and trimming were read from the DNA, whereas the V and J calls and clone size are those reported in that table. The data show more than 95,000 clones, around 15% seen once. The germline CDR1 and CDR2 sequences are SGHRS and YFSETQ. Unmatched junction bases numbered 7, after V lost 3 bases and J lost 0 bases. CDR3 size: 17 residues. With respect to this clone: Its matching antigen is unknown.

Sequences were obtained from PBMCs. The clonotype comes from a female donor in good health and CMV-seronegative. The chain couples TRBV5-1 to TRBJ1-1, with 11 bases lining up with TRBD1. The chain's CDR3 is CASSSGQGADLNTEAFF. CDR3 sequence (DNA): TGCGCCAGCAGCTCAGGACAGGGGGCTGACCTGAACACTGAAGCTTTCTTT.